Considering frequency, the clone carrying this TCR beta chain is medium-sized. The CDR3 has 14 amino acids. Looked up from germline, CDR1 is LNHDA and CDR2 is SQIVND (reference sequence). Multiplex touch-down PCR amplified TRB using TRB-A and TRB-B pools in one tube. TCRdb re-called the multiplex PCR reads; one entry per CDR3 protein, DNA not given. This repertoire comprises about 6,800 distinct CDR3 sequences; its ten largest clones make up around 23%. Tens of thousands of genome equivalents of blood DNA were amplified for TRB. This record belongs to a study of T cell clusters in autoimmune cytopenias.

The gene calls are TRBV19 and TRBJ2-1; with no DNA, the TCRdb D assignment of TRBD1 cannot be verified. The sequencing sample was made of peripheral blood. The source of this sequence is a human donor with an autoimmune cytopenia or autoimmune hepatitis (not recorded which). This CDR3 is CASSIPSGGSEQFF.